One and the same sample provided the 6 T cell receptor beta chains below, sequenced in a study of OX40 agonist ivuxolimab in advanced cancers. Assay: immunoSEQ multiplex PCR; the TCRdb copy retains only in-frame clones and omits some. This sample has over 45,000 clones, with around nine tenths found just once. This specimen consisted of CD4+ or CD8+ T cells sorted from blood, obtained in a trial of the OX40 agonist ivuxolimab. The receptors stem from an adult with an advanced solid tumor such as melanoma, head and neck, liver or kidney cancer.

This clone was picked up one time. DNA for the CDR3: TGCGCCAGCAGCTTGGGACCGGGACGGAATTCACCCCTCCACTTT. Translation gives CASSLGPGRNSPLHF. The gene calls are TRBV5-1 and TRBJ1-6, with D perhaps TRBD1 (5 bases). The CDR3 extends over 15 amino acids. In germline, CDR1 is SGHRS, CDR2 YFSETQ. Trimming stripped 0 bases from V and 7 bases from J, with 11 bases between.

The rearrangement joins TRBV10-1 to TRBJ2-1, with TRBD1 as a possible D gene (6 bases). V was clipped by 4 bases and J by 2 bases, with 18 bases between them. CDR3 length equals 17 residues. The germline CDR1 and CDR2 sequences are WNHNN and SYGVQD (reference sequence). The CDR3 DNA reads as TGCGCCAGCAGTGGGGCAACCGGGACACATACCTACAATGAGCAGTTCTTC. Translated: CASSGATGTHTYNEQFF.

The chain couples TRBV19 to TRBJ2-6; tentative D call: TRBD2 (6 bases). Trimming removed 7 bases at V and 0 bases at J, with 16 bases between. The CDR3 consists of 17 residues. Germline lookup yields CDR1 LNHDA and CDR2 SQIVND (reference sequence). CDR3 in DNA: TGTGCCAGTACCTCTCCGGGACTGCCCTCTGGGGCCAACGTCCTGACTTTC. Translation gives CASTSPGLPSGANVLTF.

J is TRBJ2-2 and V is TRBV19, with 12 bases aligning to TRBD2. Germline-derived CDR1 and CDR2 are LNHDA and SQIVND (reference sequence). V shed 4 bases and J 6 bases; nucleotides not matched to a gene: 3. The CDR3 runs 15 residues. The CDR3 spells CASSKTSGRPGELFF. The CDR3 region has the DNA TGTGCCAGTAGTAAGACTAGCGGGAGACCCGGGGAGCTGTTTTTT. The complete variable domain, with remaining parts taken from reference TRBV19 and TRBJ2-2, reads DGGITQSPKYLFRKEGQNVTLSCEQNLNHDAMYWYRQDPGQGLRLIYYSQIVNDFQKGDIAEGYSVSREKKESFPLTVTSAQKNPTAFYLCASSKTSGRPGELFFGEGSRLTVL.

The count of this clone is one. The rearrangement joins TRBV14 to TRBJ2-5; D is unresolved. Matching the DNA end better, TRBJ2-7 makes the J call doubtful. The CDR3 extends over 16 amino acids. CDR1 is SGHDN and CDR2 is FVKESK in the germline V gene. The CDR3 loop is CASSQVPSHSTYEQYF. The CDR3 nucleotides read TGTGCCAGCAGCCAAGTCCCGAGTCACAGCACCTACGAGCAGTACTTC.

This rearrangement joins TRBV6-1 to TRBJ2-3, with TRBD2 as a possible D gene (7 bases). Trimming stripped 5 bases from V and 3 bases from J, with 15 bases between. Germline V CDR1 and CDR2: MNHNS, SASEGT. The CDR3 is made up of 15 amino acids. The CDR3 bases are TGTGCCAGCAGTAACAGGGAGGGTAAGACAGATACGCAGTATTTT. Its translation: CASSNREGKTDTQYF.